This entry lists 17 T cell receptor beta chains sequenced from one sample in a study of breast tumors, draining lymph nodes, adjacent tissues (dated by TCRdb to the mid-2010s). The axillary draining lymph nodes of breast cancer patients were the source of the lymph node samples. Receptors were amplified or captured by multiplex PCR. Sequencing used an Illumina HiSeq 2000. The public reads were reanalyzed by TCRdb: fastp trimming at Q25, MiXCR alignment, in-frame beta chains only. Rows are combined by CDR3 protein, so each entry shows the most common genes and DNA. The sample has 150,000 to 200,000 distinct CDR3 sequences on record, 25% to 40% of them singletons. The top ten clones comprise 3.5% to 4.5% of the sample. Sequenced sample: axillary lymph node tissue. The receptors were gathered from a female donor with breast cancer. Some clones in this sample may be carry-over from other donors' samples.

V gene TRBV9 combines with J gene TRBJ1-1, with a tentative D call TRBD1 (6 bases). V was pared by 4 bases and J by 2 bases, with 12 bases between. Germline V gene sequence: CDR1 SGDLS, CDR2 YYNGEE. The CDR3 spans 14 residues. The CDR3 spells CASSSEDRNTEAFF. The DNA for the CDR3 is TGTGCCAGCAGCTCGGAGGACAGAAACACTGAAGCTTTCTTT.

This clonotype was observed many times. The V gene is TRBV5-8, the J gene TRBJ2-7, with TRBD2 matching over 7 bases. Losses at the gene ends were 3 bases for V and 3 bases for J; bases not matched to a gene: 6. The CDR3 length is 14 residues. The V gene's germline CDR1 is SGHTS and CDR2 YDEGEE. The CDR3 DNA follows: TGTGCCAGCAGCTCCACCGGGGGGTTCTACGAGCAGTACTTC. Translated: CASSSTGGFYEQYF.

Ten or more counts support this clonotype. CDR3 DNA sequence: TGTGCCAGCAGCTCCCGCACGAACACCGGGGAGCTGTTTTTT. Protein: CASSSRTNTGELFF. The rearrangement uses TRBV7-6 and TRBJ2-2; D not certain. Germline assignment: CDR1 SGHVS and CDR2 FNYEAQ. Trimming removed 4 bases from V and 0 bases from J, with 6 bases in between. This CDR3 is 14 amino acids long.

Comments on this clonotype: Given the absence of the conserved phenylalanine or tryptophan at the CDR3 end, a read error is likely. The DNA is left out, because the CDR3 cannot be placed on it with certainty; the CDR3 is given as TCRdb lists it. V and J are TRBV18 and TRBJ2-5; the D segment call TRBD2 is taken from the table without a DNA check. The CDR3 spans 16 residues, counting both ends. Germline V gene sequence: CDR1 KGHSH, CDR2 LQKENI. The CDR3 sequence is CASSHIAGGSKRPSTS.

Worth noting for this clonotype: A read error is possible here, since a much larger clone lies one base away. The J gene is TRBJ2-7, the V gene TRBV6-5; TRBD1 agrees at 7 bases. This CDR3 region has 14 residues. Germline CDR1 reads MNHEY; CDR2 reads SVGAGI. CDR3 region: CASGYAGQAYEQYF. The CDR3 DNA reads as TGTGCCAGCGGTTACGCCGGACAGGCCTACGAGCAGTACTTC.

This clonotype was counted at least ten times. The rearrangement links TRBV2 to TRBJ2-1; perhaps TRBD2 as D (5 bases). The CDR3 runs 13 residues. Trimming stripped 6 bases from V and 3 bases from J, with 9 bases between. CDR1 is SNHLY, CDR2 FYNNEI, per germline. CDR3 coding DNA: TGTGCCAGCAGCTCCGGGATCTACAATGAGCAGTTCTTC. Translation gives CASSSGIYNEQFF.

This clonotype has only a few counts. This may come from a read error, since a much larger clone is one base off. The V call is TRBV5-8, the J call TRBJ2-3; D perhaps matches TRBD1 (6 bases). Per the germline V gene, CDR1 is SGHTS and CDR2 is YDEGEE. The CDR3 is made up of 15 amino acids. Trimming took 3 bases from V and 4 from J, leaving 15 bases between them. DNA of the CDR3: TGTGCCAGCAGCTCGAGGACAGCCCAGGCAGATACGCAGTATTTT. Translating gives CASSSRTAQADTQYF.

This clonotype was counted at least ten times. The chain employs TRBV4-1 and TRBJ1-2; tentative D call: TRBD1 (5 bases). Germline loops: CDR1 MGHRA, CDR2 YSYEKL. Between the trimmed V and J ends, which lost 4 bases and 4 bases, there was a span of 7 bases. The CDR3 contains 12 residues. The CDR3 sequence is CASSPGGYGYTF. In DNA form, the CDR3 reads TGCGCCAGCAGCCCCGGGGGCTATGGCTACACCTTC.

This clonotype was observed at least ten times. The chain is built from TRBV4-2 and TRBJ2-1; 7 bases are a match to TRBD2. Germline trimming cut 3 bases from V and 5 bases from J; bases unmatched to any gene: 7. Per germline, CDR1 LGHNA and CDR2 YNFKEQ. CDR3 size: 15 residues. CDR3 loop: CASSHGRGGDNEQFF. Here the CDR3 DNA reads TGTGCCAGCAGCCACGGCCGCGGGGGTGACAATGAGCAGTTCTTC.

This clonotype was counted at least ten times. As DNA, the CDR3 is TGCAGCGTTAAACGTCCAAACTATGGCTACACCTTC. This sequence encodes CSVKRPNYGYTF. The chain uses TRBV29-1 and TRBJ1-2, with D hard to call. Trimming cost V 5 bases and J 2 bases, with 9 bases left between them. This CDR3 comprises 12 residues. Germline V CDR1 and CDR2: SQVTM, ANQGSEA.

In this sample, this clonotype turned up many times. The V call is TRBV19, the J call TRBJ2-7, with unresolved D. Germline values: CDR1 LNHDA, CDR2 SQIVND (reference sequence). This CDR3 contains 12 residues. Deletions cut 1 base from V and 6 bases from J, with 7 bases between. CDR3 nucleotides: TGTGCCAGTAGTATAGGGCAGGCCGAGCAGTACTTC. The encoded protein is CASSIGQAEQYF.

This clonotype was counted many times. This chain joins TRBV28 and TRBJ1-6; TRBD1 might be the D (5 bases). The length of the CDR3 is 14 residues. CDR1 is MDHEN and CDR2 is SYDVKM in the germline V gene. Trimming cost V 4 bases and J 7 bases, with 11 bases left between them. The CDR3: CASSSGTPNSPLHF. In DNA, the CDR3 is TGTGCCAGCAGTTCCGGGACGCCGAATTCACCCCTCCACTTT.

V is TRBV24-1 and J is TRBJ2-1; D may correspond to TRBD1 or TRBD2 (5 bases each). Germline V gives CDR1 KGHDR, CDR2 SFDVKD. The germline V and J ends were trimmed by 6 bases and 3 bases, with 23 bases remaining between them. This CDR3 is built from 18 residues. The chain's CDR3 is CATSRGLAERGHYNEQFF. CDR3 nucleotides: TGTGCCACCAGTAGGGGATTGGCGGAGCGAGGGCACTACAATGAGCAGTTCTTC.

The rearrangement uses TRBV25-1 and TRBJ2-2; D possibly corresponds to TRBD2 (6 bases). The germline V gene encodes CDR1 MGHDK and CDR2 SYGVNS. The CDR3 is 14 residues long. The CDR3 coding sequence is TGTGCTACTCCGGACTATTCCAACACCGGGGAGCTGTTTTTT. As protein: CATPDYSNTGELFF.

Details on this clonotype: A junction end diverges from the germline sequence, so it may reflect a read error. The V gene is TRBV3-1, the J gene TRBJ1-2; D gene ambiguous. Germline CDR1 is LGHDT and CDR2 is YNNKEL (reference sequence). This CDR3 is 13 amino acids long. CDR3 loop: CASSQASSGGYTF. The CDR3 DNA sequence: TGTGCTAGCAGCCAAGCGTCAAGTGGCGGCTACACCTTC.

The chain employs TRBV29-1 and TRBJ2-1; 11 positions match TRBD1. The CDR3 spans 16 residues. The V segment lost 5 bases and the J segment 4 bases; nucleotides outside the gene matches: 10. Germline V lookup: CDR1 SQVTM, CDR2 ANQGSEA. This CDR3 reads CSVSGQGGPSYNEQFF. CDR3 nucleotide sequence: TGCAGCGTTTCGGGACAGGGGGGGCCCTCGTACAATGAGCAGTTCTTC.

V gene TRBV6-5 combines with J gene TRBJ1-6; possible D gene TRBD1, 5 bases. Germline values: CDR1 MNHEY, CDR2 SVGAGI. V was clipped by 5 bases and J by 14 bases, with 22 bases between them. The CDR3 sequence is 15 residues long. In nucleotides, the CDR3 is TGTGCCAGCAGTCACTGGTATCAGGGACTGGTCACCCTCCACTTT. Its protein is CASSHWYQGLVTLHF.